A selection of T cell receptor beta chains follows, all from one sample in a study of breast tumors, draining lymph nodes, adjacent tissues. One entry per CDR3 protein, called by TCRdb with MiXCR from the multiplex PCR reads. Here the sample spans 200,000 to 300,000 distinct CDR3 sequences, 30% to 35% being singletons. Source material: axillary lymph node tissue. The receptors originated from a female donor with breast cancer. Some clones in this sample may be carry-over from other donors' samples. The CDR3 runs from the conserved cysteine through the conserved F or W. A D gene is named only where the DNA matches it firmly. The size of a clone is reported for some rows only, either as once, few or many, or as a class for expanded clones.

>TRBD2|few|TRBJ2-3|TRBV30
TGTGCCTGGAGTGCCGCACTAGCGGGAGGGGCAGATACGCAGTATTTT
CAWSAALAGGADTQYF
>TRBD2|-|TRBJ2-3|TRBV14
TGTGCCAGCAGCGGACTAGCGGGGAACCCTAGCACAGATACGCAGTATTTT
CASSGLAGNPSTDTQYF
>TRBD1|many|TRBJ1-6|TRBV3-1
TGTGCCAGCAGCCCCTCACAGGGGAATTCACCCCTCCACTTT
CASSPSQGNSPLHF
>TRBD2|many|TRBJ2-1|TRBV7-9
TGTGCCAGCAGCCCCGGGACTAGCGGGTCGGGCATGAATGAGCAGTTCTTC
CASSPGTSGSGMNEQFF
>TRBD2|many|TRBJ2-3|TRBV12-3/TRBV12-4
TGTGCCAGCAGCCGGACTAGCGGGATCCCAGGGACGCAGTATTTT
CASSRTSGIPGTQYF
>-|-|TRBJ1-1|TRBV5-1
TGCGCCAGCAGCTTGGCCAACGGGCTCACTGAAGCTTTCTTT
CASSLANGLTEAFF
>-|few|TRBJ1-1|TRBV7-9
TGTGCCAGCAGCTTAGGGCAGTTCACTGAAGCTTTCTTT
CASSLGQFTEAFF
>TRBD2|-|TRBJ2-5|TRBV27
TGTGCCAGCAGTTTAGCCCTAGCAGCGGGGGAGACCCAGTACTTC
CASSLALAAGETQYF
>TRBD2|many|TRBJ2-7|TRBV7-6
TGTGCCAGCAGCTTAGGGGGGACTACCTACGAGCAGTACTTC
CASSLGGTTYEQYF
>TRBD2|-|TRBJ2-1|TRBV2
TGTGCCAGCAGTTCCTTCTTAGCGGGAGGGCCGCACAATGAGCAGTTCTTC
CASSSFLAGGPHNEQFF
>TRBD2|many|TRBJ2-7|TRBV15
TGTGCCACCAGCAGATCGGGGACTACTTATGAGCAGTACTTC
CATSRSGTTYEQYF
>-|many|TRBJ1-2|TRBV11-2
TGTGCCAGCAGCTCAGAGGGCTATGGCTACACCTTC
CASSSEGYGYTF
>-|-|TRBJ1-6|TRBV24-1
TGTGCCACCAGTTCAAGTAATTCACCCCTCCACTTT
CATSSSNSPLHF
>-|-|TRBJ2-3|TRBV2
TGTGCCAGCAGTGAGGAGGGTTCTTTTTACACAGATACGCAGTATTTT
CASSEEGSFYTDTQYF
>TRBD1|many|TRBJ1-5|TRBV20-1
TGCAGTGCTCAGGGACAGGTTAGCAATCAGCCCCAGCATTTT
CSAQGQVSNQPQHF
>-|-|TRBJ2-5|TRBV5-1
TGCGCCAGCAGCTACGACAAATACCAAGAGACCCAGTACTTC
CASSYDKYQETQYF
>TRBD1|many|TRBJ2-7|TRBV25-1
TGTGCCAGCGGGGACAGGCCCAACGAGCAGTACTTC
CASGDRPNEQYF
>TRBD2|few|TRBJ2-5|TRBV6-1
TGTGCCAGCAGTGAATCCAGCGGGATTCAAGAGACCCAGTACTTC
CASSESSGIQETQYF
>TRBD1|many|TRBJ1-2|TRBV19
TGTGCCAGTACCCCGACAGGGACAGGGAGGTATGGCTACACCTTC
CASTPTGTGRYGYTF
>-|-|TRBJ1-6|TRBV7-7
TGTGCTAGCAGCCCGAGTCAGAATTCACCCCTCCACTTT
CASSPSQNSPLHF
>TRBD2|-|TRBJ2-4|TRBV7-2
TGTGCCAGCAGCTTAGATGGGGGACTAGCGGGAGGGGTCCAAAGGGCCAAAAACATTCAGTACTTC
CASSLDGGLAGGVQRAKNIQYF
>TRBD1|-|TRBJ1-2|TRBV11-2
TGTGCCAGCAGCCCAGGGACAGGAGAAACCTATGGCTACACCTTC
CASSPGTGETYGYTF
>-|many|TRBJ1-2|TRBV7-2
TGTGCCAGCAGCTCCCTCCAAACGCCATATGGCTACACCTTC
CASSSLQTPYGYTF
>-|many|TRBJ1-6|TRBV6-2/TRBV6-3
TGTGCCAGCAGTTACTCGAAATCACCCCTCCACTTT
CASSYSKSPLHF
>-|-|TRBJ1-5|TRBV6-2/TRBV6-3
TGTGCCAGCAGTTACGCCGCCGGGCACAATCAGCCCCAGCATTTT
CASSYAAGHNQPQHF
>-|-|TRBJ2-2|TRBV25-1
TGTGCCAGCAGTGAAGAGGGTAGGGGGAGCACCGGGGAGCTGTTTTTT
CASSEEGRGSTGELFF
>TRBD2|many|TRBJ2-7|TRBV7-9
TGTGCCAGCAGCCCGGGGCGGGAGGCCTTCTACGAGCAGTACTTC
CASSPGREAFYEQYF
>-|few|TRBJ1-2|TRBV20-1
TGCAGTGCTAGGGGTTTAAACTATGGCTCCACCTTC
CSARGLNYGSTF
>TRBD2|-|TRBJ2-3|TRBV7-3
TGTGCCAGCAGCCCATCCCGGCTAGCGGGAGGACGCACAGATACGCAGTATTTT
CASSPSRLAGGRTDTQYF
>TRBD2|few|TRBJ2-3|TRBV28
TGTGCCAGCAGCCGGCCCAATAGCGGGACGACAGATACGCAGTATTTT
CASSRPNSGTTDTQYF
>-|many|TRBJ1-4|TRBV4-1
TGCGCCAGCAGCCCTCCGGGACTCAGAGGTGAAAAACTGTTTTTT
CASSPPGLRGEKLFF
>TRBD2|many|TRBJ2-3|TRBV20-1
TGCAGTGCCCCCCTACTAGCGGGGATCACAGATACGCAGTATTTT
CSAPLLAGITDTQYF